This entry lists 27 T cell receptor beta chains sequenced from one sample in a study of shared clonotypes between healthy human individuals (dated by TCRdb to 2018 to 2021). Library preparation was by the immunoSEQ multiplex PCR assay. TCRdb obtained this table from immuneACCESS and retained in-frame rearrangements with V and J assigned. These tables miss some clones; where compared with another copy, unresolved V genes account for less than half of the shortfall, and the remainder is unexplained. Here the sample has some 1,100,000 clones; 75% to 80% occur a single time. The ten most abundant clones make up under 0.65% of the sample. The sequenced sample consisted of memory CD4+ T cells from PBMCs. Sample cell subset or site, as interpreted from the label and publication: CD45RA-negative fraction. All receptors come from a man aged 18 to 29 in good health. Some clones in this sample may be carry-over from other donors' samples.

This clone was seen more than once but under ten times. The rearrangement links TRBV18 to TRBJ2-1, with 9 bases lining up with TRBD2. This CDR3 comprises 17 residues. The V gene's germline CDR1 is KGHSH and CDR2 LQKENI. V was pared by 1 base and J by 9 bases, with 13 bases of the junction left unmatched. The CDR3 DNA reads TGTGCCAGCTCACCACTCTCGATAGCGGGAGCGTCGGGTGAGCAGTTCTTC. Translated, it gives CASSPLSIAGASGEQFF. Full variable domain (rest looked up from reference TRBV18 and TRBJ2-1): NAGVMQNPRHLVRRRGQEARLRCSPMKGHSHVYWYRQLPEEGLKFMVYLQKENIIDESGMPKERFSAEFPKEGPSILRIQQVVRGDSAAYFCASSPLSIAGASGEQFFGPGTRLTVL.

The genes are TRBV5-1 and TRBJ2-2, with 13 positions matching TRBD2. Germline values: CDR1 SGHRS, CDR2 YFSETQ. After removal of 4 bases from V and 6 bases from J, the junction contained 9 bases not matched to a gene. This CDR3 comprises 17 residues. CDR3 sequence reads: CASSPGTSGAGAGELFF. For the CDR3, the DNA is TGCGCCAGCAGCCCTGGGACTAGCGGGGCCGGGGCCGGGGAGCTGTTTTTT.

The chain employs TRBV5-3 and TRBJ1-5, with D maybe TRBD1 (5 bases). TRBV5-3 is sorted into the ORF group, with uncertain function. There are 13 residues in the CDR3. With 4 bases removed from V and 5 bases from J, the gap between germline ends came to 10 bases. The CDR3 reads CARSEGLHQPQHF. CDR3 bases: TGTGCCAGAAGCGAGGGGCTACATCAGCCCCAGCATTTT.

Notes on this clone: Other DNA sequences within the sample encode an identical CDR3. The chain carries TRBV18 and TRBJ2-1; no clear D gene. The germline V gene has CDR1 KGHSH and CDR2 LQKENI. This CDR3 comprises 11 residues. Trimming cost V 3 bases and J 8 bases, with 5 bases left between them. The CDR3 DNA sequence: TGTGCCAGCTCACCGAGCGATGAGCAGTTCTTC. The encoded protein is CASSPSDEQFF. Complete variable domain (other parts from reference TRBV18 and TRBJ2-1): NAGVMQNPRHLVRRRGQEARLRCSPMKGHSHVYWYRQLPEEGLKFMVYLQKENIIDESGMPKERFSAEFPKEGPSILRIQQVVRGDSAAYFCASSPSDEQFFGPGTRLTVL.

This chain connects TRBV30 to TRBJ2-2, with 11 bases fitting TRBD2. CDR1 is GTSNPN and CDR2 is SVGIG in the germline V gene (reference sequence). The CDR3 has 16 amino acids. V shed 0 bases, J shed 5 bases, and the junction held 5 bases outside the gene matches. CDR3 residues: CAWSVQLAGVTGELFF. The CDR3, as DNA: TGTGCCTGGAGTGTACAACTAGCGGGAGTTACCGGGGAGCTGTTTTTT.

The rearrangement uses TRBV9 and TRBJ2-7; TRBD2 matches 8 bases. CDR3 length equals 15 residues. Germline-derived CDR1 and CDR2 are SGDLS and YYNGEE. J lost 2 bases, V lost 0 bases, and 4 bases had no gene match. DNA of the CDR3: TGTGCCAGCAGCGTAGCGGGAGGGCCGGCCTACGAGCAGTACTTC. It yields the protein CASSVAGGPAYEQYF.

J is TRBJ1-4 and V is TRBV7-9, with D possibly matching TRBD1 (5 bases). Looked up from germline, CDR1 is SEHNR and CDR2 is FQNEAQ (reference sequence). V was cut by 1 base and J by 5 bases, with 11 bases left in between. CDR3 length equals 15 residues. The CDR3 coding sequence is TGTGCCAGCAGCTTAGGGAGGGGCCAAAATGAAAAACTGTTTTTT. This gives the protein CASSLGRGQNEKLFF. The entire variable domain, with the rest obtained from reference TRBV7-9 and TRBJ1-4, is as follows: DTGVSQNPRHKITKRGQNVTFRCDPISEHNRLYWYRQTLGQGPEFLTYFQNEAQLEKSRLLSDRFSAERPKGSFSTLEIQRTEQGDSAMYLCASSLGRGQNEKLFFGSGTQLSVL.

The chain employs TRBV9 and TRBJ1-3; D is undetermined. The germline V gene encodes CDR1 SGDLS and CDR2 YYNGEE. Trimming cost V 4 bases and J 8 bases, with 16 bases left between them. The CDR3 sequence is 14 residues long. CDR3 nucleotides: TGTGCCAGCAGCCCCCAGTCCGGGTTAGACACCATATATTTT. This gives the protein CASSPQSGLDTIYF.

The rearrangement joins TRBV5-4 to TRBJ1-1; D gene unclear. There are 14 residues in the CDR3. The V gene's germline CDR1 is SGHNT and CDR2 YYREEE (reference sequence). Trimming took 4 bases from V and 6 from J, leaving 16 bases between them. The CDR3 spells CASSEVSRTAEAFF. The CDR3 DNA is TGTGCCAGCAGCGAGGTCTCTCGGACCGCTGAAGCTTTCTTT.

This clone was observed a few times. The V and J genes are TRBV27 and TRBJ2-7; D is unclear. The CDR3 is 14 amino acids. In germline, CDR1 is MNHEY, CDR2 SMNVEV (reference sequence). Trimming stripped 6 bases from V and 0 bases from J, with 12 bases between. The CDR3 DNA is TGTGCCAGCAGATCTTACCAAAGCTCCTACGAGCAGTACTTC. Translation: CASRSYQSSYEQYF.

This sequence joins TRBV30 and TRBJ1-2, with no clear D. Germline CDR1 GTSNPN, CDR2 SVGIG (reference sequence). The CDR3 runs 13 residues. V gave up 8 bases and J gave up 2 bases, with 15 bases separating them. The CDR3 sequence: CASLDTLNYGYTF. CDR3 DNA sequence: TGTGCCAGTCTTGACACGCTAAACTATGGCTACACCTTC.

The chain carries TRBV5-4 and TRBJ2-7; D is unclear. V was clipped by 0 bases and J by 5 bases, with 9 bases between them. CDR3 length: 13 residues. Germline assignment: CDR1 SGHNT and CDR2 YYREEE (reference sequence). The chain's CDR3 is CASSLGLGDEQYF. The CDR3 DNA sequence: TGTGCCAGCAGCTTGGGGCTAGGAGACGAGCAGTACTTC.

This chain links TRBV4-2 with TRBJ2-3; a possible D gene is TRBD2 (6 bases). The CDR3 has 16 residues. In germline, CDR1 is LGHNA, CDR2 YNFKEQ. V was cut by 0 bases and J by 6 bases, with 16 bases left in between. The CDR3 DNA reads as TGTGCCAGCAGCCAAGATTGGGTAGCGGCAGGGGATACGCAGTATTTT. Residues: CASSQDWVAAGDTQYF.

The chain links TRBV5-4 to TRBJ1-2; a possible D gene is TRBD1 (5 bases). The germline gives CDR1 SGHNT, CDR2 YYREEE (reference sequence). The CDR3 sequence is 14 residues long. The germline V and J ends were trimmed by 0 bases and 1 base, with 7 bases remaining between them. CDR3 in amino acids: CASSLEGRNYGYTF. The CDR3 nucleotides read TGTGCCAGCAGCTTGGAGGGGCGTAACTATGGCTACACCTTC.

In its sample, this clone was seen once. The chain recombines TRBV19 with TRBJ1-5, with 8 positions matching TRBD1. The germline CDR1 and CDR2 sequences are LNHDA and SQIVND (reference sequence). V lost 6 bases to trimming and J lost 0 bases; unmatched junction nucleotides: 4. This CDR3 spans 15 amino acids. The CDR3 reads CASSGQGLSNQPQHF. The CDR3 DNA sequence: TGTGCCAGTAGCGGACAGGGCCTTAGCAATCAGCCCCAGCATTTT.

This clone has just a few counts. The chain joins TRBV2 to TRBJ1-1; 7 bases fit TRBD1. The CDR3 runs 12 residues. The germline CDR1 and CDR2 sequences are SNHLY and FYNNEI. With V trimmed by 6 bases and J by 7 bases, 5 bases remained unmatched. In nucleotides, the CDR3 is TGTGCCAGCAGAGAGGGGACAGTTGAAGCTTTCTTT. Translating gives CASREGTVEAFF.

CDR3 coding DNA: TGTGCCAGCACCTCGACTAGGGGGTTAAATGAGCAGTTCTTC. This translates into CASTSTRGLNEQFF. The chain employs TRBV2 and TRBJ2-1; D may be TRBD1 or TRBD2 (6 bases each). Germline loops: CDR1 SNHLY, CDR2 FYNNEI. The CDR3 contains 14 residues. V lost 7 bases, J lost 7 bases, and 17 bases lay in between.

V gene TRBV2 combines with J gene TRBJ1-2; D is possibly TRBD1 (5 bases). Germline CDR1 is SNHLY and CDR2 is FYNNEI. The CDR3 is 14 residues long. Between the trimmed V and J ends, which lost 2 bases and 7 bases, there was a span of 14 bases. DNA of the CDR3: TGTGCCAGCAGTGAACAGGGAAGTTTTCGTGGCTACACCTTC. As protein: CASSEQGSFRGYTF. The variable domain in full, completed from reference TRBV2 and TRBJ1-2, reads EPEVTQTPSHQVTQMGQEVILRCVPISNHLYFYWYRQILGQKVEFLVSFYNNEISEKSEIFDDQFSVERPDGSNFTLKIRSTKLEDSAMYFCASSEQGSFRGYTFGSGTRLTVV.

CDR3: CASAGGGRGTQYF. For the CDR3, the DNA is TGTGCCAGCGCCGGTGGGGGGCGAGGGACCCAGTACTTC. The J gene is TRBJ2-5, the V gene TRBV27; the D call may be TRBD1 or TRBD2 (6 bases each). The CDR3 contains 13 residues. The V and J ends lost 8 bases and 7 bases respectively, with 17 bases between them. Germline CDR1 MNHEY, CDR2 SMNVEV (reference sequence).

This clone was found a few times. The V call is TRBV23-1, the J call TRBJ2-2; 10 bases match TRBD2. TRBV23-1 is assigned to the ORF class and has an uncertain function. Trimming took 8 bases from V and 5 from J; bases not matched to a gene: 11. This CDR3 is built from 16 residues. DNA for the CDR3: TGCGCCAGCGCATCGCCTAGCGGGAGCGGGACCGGGGAGCTGTTTTTT. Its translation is CASASPSGSGTGELFF.

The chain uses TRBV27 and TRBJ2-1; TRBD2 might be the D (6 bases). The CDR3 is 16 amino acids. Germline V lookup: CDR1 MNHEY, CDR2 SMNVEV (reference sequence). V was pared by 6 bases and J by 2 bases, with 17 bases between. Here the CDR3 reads CASRFETGLTYNEQFF. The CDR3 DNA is TGTGCCAGCAGATTCGAGACGGGACTCACCTACAATGAGCAGTTCTTC.

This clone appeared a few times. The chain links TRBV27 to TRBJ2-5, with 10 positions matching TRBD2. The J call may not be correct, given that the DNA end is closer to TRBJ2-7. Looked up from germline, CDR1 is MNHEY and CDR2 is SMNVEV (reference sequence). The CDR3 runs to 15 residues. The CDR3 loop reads CASSRASGSVHEQYF. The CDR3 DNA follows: TGTGCCAGCAGTCGAGCTAGCGGGAGCGTCCACGAGCAGTACTTC.

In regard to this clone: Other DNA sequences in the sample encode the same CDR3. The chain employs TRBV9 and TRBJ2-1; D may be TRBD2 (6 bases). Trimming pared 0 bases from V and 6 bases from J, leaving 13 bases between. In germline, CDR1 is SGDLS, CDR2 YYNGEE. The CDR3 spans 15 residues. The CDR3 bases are TGTGCCAGCAGCGTAGACCCCGTGGGGGGCAATGAGCAGTTCTTC. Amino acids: CASSVDPVGGNEQFF.

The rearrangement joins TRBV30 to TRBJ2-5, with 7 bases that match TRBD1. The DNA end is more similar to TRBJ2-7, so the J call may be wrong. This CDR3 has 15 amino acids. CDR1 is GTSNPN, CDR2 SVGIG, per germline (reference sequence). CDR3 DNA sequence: TGTGCCCCACACACGTCGGGACAGTTGCTCTACGAGCAGTACTTC. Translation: CAPHTSGQLLYEQYF.

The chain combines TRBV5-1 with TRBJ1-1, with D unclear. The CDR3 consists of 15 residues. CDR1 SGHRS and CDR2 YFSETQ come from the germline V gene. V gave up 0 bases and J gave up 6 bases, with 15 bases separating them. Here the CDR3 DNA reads TGCGCCAGCAGCTTGGTACCCCGGGAGACCGCTGAAGCTTTCTTT. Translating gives CASSLVPRETAEAFF.

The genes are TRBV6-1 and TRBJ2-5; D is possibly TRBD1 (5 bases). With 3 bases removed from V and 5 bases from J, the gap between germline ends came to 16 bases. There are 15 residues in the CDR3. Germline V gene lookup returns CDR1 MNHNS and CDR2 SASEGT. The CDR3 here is CASSDSFGPGETQYF. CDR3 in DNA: TGTGCCAGCAGTGATAGTTTTGGGCCAGGGGAGACCCAGTACTTC.

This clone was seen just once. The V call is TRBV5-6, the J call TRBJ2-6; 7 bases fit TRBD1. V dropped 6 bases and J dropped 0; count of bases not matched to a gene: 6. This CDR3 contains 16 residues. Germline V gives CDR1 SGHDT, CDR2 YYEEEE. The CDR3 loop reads CASTRTGSSGANVLTF. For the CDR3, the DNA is TGTGCCAGCACCAGGACAGGTAGCTCTGGGGCCAACGTCCTGACTTTC.